Below, 7 T cell receptor beta chains from the same sample are listed, as sequenced in a study of cytomegalovirus exposure and HLA in healthy donors (dated by TCRdb to the late 2010s). Libraries were built with the immunoSEQ multiplex PCR assay. A mixture of 60 forward primers for TCR Vbeta segments and 13 reverse primers for TCR Jbeta segments was used in the multiplex PCR. Held by TCRdb, this immuneACCESS table contains in-frame sequences only and omits some clones. Under half of the omission traces to an unresolved V gene where checked; the cause of the rest is unknown. The sample profile shows 70,000 or so clones; 80% to 90% of them were found once. Roughly 12% of the sample rests with the top ten. The sample comprised PBMCs. The source of these receptors is a woman in her thirties in good health and CMV-seropositive.

In this sample, this clone turned up once. The gene calls are TRBV4-1 and TRBJ2-3, with 7 nucleotides matching TRBD2. This CDR3 has 16 amino acids. The V gene end was trimmed by 4 bases and the J gene end by 0 bases; junction bases not matched to a gene: 7. Germline V gives CDR1 MGHRA, CDR2 YSYEKL. CDR3 residues: CASSRELARSTDTQYF. The CDR3 bases are TGCGCCAGCAGCCGGGAACTAGCGAGAAGCACAGATACGCAGTATTTT.

A few counts support this clone. This chain joins TRBV30 and TRBJ1-1, with D maybe TRBD1 (6 bases). Germline assignment: CDR1 GTSNPN and CDR2 SVGIG (reference sequence). There are 16 residues in the CDR3. Between the trimmed V and J ends, which lost 0 bases and 3 bases, there was a span of 17 bases. CDR3 residues: CAWSVRGRAGDTEAFF. The CDR3 DNA is TGTGCCTGGAGTGTACGCGGTCGAGCAGGGGACACTGAAGCTTTCTTT.

The chain links TRBV6-5 to TRBJ1-5; 7 bases align to TRBD1. CDR1 and CDR2 from the germline V gene are MNHEY and SVGAGI. V was pared by 0 bases and J by 11 bases, with 4 bases of the junction left unmatched. There are 13 residues in the CDR3. CDR3 loop: CASSYSVGQAQHF. DNA of the CDR3: TGTGCCAGCAGTTACTCGGTCGGACAGGCCCAGCATTTT.

The gene calls are TRBV5-4 and TRBJ2-3; D gene ambiguous. Germline CDR1 reads SGHNT; CDR2 reads YYREEE (reference sequence). There are 15 residues in the CDR3. V lost 4 bases, J lost 1 base, and 13 bases lay in between. CDR3 residues: CASSPTRWGTDTQYF. CDR3 DNA sequence: TGTGCCAGCAGCCCTACGAGGTGGGGCACAGATACGCAGTATTTT.

The chain recombines TRBV6-5 with TRBJ1-4, with 8 bases fitting TRBD1. Germline V gene sequence: CDR1 MNHEY, CDR2 SVGAGI. CDR3 length: 15 residues. After removal of 0 bases from V and 3 bases from J, the junction contained 0 bases not matched to a gene. The CDR3 nucleotides read TGTGCCAGCAGTTACTCGGACAGGGCTAATGAAAAACTGTTTTTT. Protein: CASSYSDRANEKLFF.

The chain combines TRBV6-5 with TRBJ1-5, with a tentative D call TRBD1 (6 bases). V lost 4 bases, J lost 7 bases, and 17 bases lay in between. Looked up from germline, CDR1 is MNHEY and CDR2 is SVGAGI. The CDR3 is made up of 15 amino acids. The CDR3: CASSSVAGAGQPQHF. CDR3 nucleotides: TGTGCCAGCAGTTCTGTGGCAGGGGCTGGACAGCCCCAGCATTTT.

Only a few counts were recorded for this clone. The chain couples TRBV5-5 to TRBJ2-5; D may be TRBD1 (6 bases). The J call is doubtful: the DNA matches TRBJ2-7 better. The CDR3 has 13 residues. Germline CDR1 and CDR2: SGHKS and YYEKEE (reference sequence). For the CDR3, the DNA is TGTGCCAGCAGCTCCGAGGACAGCTACGAGCAGTACTTC. Translated, it gives CASSSEDSYEQYF.